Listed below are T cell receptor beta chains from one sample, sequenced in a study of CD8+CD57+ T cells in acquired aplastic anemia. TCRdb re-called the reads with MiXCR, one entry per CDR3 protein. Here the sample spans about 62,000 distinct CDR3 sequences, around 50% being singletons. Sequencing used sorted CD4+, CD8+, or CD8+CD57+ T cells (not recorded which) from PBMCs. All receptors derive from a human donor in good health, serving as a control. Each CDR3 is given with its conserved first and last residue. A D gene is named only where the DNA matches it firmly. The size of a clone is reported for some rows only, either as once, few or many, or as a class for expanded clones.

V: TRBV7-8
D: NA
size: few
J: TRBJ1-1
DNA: TGTGCCAGCAGACCAACAGGGATCACTGAAGCTTTCTTT
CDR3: CASRPTGITEAFF

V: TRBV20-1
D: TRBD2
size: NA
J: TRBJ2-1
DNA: TGCAGTGCTAGAAAGCCCACTAGCGGGGGCGGGGACAATGAGCAGTTCTTC
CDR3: CSARKPTSGGGDNEQFF

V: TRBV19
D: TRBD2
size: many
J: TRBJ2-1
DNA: TGTGCCAGTACGAGGCGGGGGGGTTTTAGCGGGACTCCACCCAATGAGCAGTTCTTC
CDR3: CASTRRGGFSGTPPNEQFF

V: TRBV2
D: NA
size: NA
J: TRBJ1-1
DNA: TGTGCCAGCAGTGAGCGGACAGTAAACACTGAAGCTTTCTTT
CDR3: CASSERTVNTEAFF

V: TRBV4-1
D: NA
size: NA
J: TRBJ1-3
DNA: TGCGCCAGCAGCCAGGATCCCACCGGGACGGCGGGTGAGACCATATATTTT
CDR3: CASSQDPTGTAGETIYF

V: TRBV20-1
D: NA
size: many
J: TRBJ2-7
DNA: TGCAGTGCTAGCAAGGGCTCCTACGAGCAGTACTTC
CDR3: CSASKGSYEQYF

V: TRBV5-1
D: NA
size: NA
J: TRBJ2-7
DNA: TGCGCCAGCAGCTTAATACGGGGGAGCTCCTACGAGCAGTACTTC
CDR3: CASSLIRGSSYEQYF

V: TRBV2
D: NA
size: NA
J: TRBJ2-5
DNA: TGTGCCAGCAGTGAGCTGTCAGGGCGAGAGACCCAGTACTTC
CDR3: CASSELSGRETQYF

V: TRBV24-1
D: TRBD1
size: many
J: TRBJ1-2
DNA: TGTGCCACCAGTGACCCTTCCGGACAGGGGAACTATGGCTACACCTTC
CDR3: CATSDPSGQGNYGYTF

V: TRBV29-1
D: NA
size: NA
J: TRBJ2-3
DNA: TGCAGCGTTGATCCCAGGAGCACAGATACGCAGTATTTT
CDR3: CSVDPRSTDTQYF

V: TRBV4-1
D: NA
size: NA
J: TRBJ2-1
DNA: TGCGCCAGCAGCACATCCCACGGAAATGAGCAGTTCTTC
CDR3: CASSTSHGNEQFF

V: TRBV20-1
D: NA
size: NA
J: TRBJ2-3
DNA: TGCAGTGCCCCGCACGGTAGCACAGATACGCAGTATTTT
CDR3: CSAPHGSTDTQYF

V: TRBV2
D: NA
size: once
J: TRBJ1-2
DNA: TGTGCCAGCAGTGACGGGGGGATAGCTTATGGCTACACCTTC
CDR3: CASSDGGIAYGYTF

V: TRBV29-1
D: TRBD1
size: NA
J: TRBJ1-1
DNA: TGCAGCGTTGAGGGACAGAATCCGAACACTGAAGCCTTCTTT
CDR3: CSVEGQNPNTEAFF

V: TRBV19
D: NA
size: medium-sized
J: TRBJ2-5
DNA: TGTGCCAGTAGTACCTGGCAAGAGACCCAGTACTTC
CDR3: CASSTWQETQYF

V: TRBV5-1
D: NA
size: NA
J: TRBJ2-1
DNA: TGCGCCAGCAGCGATTACAATGAGCAGTTCTTC
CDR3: CASSDYNEQFF

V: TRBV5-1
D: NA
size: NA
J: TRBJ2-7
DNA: TGCGCCAGCAGCTTGGCCGGCGGTGAGCAGTACTTC
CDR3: CASSLAGGEQYF

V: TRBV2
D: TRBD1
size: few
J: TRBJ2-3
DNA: TGTGCCAGCAGCTCGAGAGGACAGGATGAAACGCAGTATTTT
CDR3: CASSSRGQDETQYF